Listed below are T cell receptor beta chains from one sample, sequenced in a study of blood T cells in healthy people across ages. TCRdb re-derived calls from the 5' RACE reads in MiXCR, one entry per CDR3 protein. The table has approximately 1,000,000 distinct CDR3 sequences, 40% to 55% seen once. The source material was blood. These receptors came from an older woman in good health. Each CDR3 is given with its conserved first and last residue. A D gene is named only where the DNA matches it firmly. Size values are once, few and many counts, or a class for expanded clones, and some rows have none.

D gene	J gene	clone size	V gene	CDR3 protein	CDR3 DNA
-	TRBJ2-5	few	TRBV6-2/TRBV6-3	CASSTTSNRLEQYF	TGTGCCAGCAGTACAACTAGCAACCGGTTAGAGCAGTACTTC
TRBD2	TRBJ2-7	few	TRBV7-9	CASSLVTSGNSYEQYF	TGTGCCAGCAGCTTAGTGACTAGCGGGAACTCCTACGAGCAGTACTTC
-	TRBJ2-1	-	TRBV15	CATSRSRRGTYNEQFF	TGTGCCACCAGCAGATCACGCCGAGGCACCTACAATGAGCAGTTCTTC
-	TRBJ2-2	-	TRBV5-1	CASSLTSQPGELFF	TGCGCCAGCAGCTTGACTAGTCAGCCCGGGGAGCTGTTTTTT
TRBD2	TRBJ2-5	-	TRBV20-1	CSARGPGGQETQYF	TGCAGTGCTAGAGGCCCCGGGGGGCAAGAGACCCAGTACTTC
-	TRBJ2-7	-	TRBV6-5	CASRTGVYGQYF	TGTGCCAGCAGAACCGGCGTCTACGGGCAGTACTTC
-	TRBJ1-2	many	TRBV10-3	CAISETGPNYGYTF	TGTGCCATCAGTGAGACCGGGCCCAACTATGGCTACACCTTC
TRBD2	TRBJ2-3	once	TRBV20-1	CSARSGRDNTQYF	TGCAGTGCTAGGAGCGGGAGGGATAATACGCAGTATTTT
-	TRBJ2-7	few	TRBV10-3	CAISSSYNEQYF	TGTGCCATCAGTTCTTCCTACAATGAGCAGTACTTC
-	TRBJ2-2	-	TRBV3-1	CASSIRGELFF	TGTGCCAGCAGCATTCGTGGGGAGCTGTTTTTT
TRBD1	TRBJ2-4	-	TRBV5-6	CASSLDDGRGLWNIQYF	TGTGCCAGCAGCTTGGATGACGGCAGGGGGCTTTGGAACATTCAGTACTTC
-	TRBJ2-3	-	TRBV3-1	CASSLVPPGTQLSTDTQYF	TGTGCCAGCAGCCTTGTCCCGCCGGGGACCCAACTTTCCACAGATACGCAGTATTTT
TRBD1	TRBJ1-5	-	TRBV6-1	CASSQGADNQPQHF	TGTGCCAGCAGCCAGGGGGCTGACAATCAGCCCCAGCATTTT
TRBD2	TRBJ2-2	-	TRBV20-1	CSARNRLAGARGELFF	TGCAGTGCTAGGAACCGACTAGCGGGAGCGCGCGGGGAGCTGTTTTTT
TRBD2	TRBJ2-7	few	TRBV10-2	CASGGTSDSYEQYF	TGCGCCAGCGGTGGGACTAGCGACTCCTACGAGCAGTACTTC
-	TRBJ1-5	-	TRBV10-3	CAISTYRDQPQHF	TGTGCCATCAGTACCTACAGGGATCAGCCCCAGCATTTT
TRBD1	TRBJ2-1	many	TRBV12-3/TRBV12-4	CASSSTGLGEQFF	TGTGCCAGCAGTTCGACAGGGCTCGGTGAGCAGTTCTTC
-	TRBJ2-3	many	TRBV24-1	CATSDPGDTQYF	TGTGCCACCAGTGATCCGGGGGATACGCAGTATTTT
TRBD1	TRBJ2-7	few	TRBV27	CASSLAGTGVREQYF	TGTGCCAGCAGTTTAGCCGGGACAGGGGTTCGCGAGCAGTACTTC
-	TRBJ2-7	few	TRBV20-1	CSAARTWGTYEQYF	TGCAGTGCAGCAAGGACTTGGGGCACCTACGAGCAGTACTTC
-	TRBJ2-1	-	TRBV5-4	CASSAQGGEQFF	TGTGCCAGCAGCGCTCAGGGTGGTGAGCAGTTCTTC
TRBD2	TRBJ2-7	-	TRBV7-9	CASSQISSGRAGNEQYF	TGTGCCAGCAGCCAAATCAGTAGCGGGAGGGCCGGGAACGAGCAGTACTTC
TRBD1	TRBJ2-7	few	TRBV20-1	CSARGDTGTGYEQYF	TGCAGTGCTAGAGGGGATACCGGGACAGGCTACGAGCAGTACTTC
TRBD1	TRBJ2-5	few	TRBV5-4	CASSRTGTEETQYF	TGTGCCAGCAGCCGAACCGGGACAGAAGAGACCCAGTACTTC
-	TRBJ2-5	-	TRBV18	CASSPLAAGARETQYF	TGTGCCAGCTCACCACTGGCGGCCGGGGCTAGGGAGACCCAGTACTTC
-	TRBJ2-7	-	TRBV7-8	CASSLAGVLHSYEQYF	TGTGCCAGCAGCTTAGCGGGGGTCCTACACTCCTACGAGCAGTACTTC
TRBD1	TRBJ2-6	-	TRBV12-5	CASVKGQGGFSGANVLTF	TGTGCTAGTGTCAAAGGACAGGGGGGGTTCTCTGGGGCCAACGTCCTGACTTTC
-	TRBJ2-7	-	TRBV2	CASSAGRATSYEQYF	TGTGCCAGCAGTGCCGGCAGGGCCACTTCCTACGAGCAGTACTTC
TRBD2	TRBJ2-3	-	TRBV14	CASSQGGTSSTDTQYF	TGTGCCAGCAGCCAAGGAGGGACTAGCTCCACAGATACGCAGTATTTT
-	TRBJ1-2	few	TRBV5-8	CASSFRSYGYTF	TGTGCCAGCAGCTTCCGGAGCTATGGCTACACCTTC
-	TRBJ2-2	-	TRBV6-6	CATRDIGAGELFF	TGTGCCACTCGGGACATCGGAGCCGGGGAGCTGTTTTTT
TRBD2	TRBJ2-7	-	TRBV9	CASSVEGSGIIDEQYF	TGTGCCAGCAGCGTAGAAGGTAGCGGGATTATCGACGAGCAGTACTTC
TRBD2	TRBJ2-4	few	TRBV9	CASSARLAGENIQYF	TGTGCCAGCAGCGCTAGACTAGCGGGAGAAAACATTCAGTACTTC
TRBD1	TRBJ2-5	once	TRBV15	CATSTDRGGNEQYF	TGTGCCACCAGCACTGACAGGGGTGGTAATGAGCAGTACTTC
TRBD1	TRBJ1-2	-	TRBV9	CASSAGQGPSFYGYTF	TGTGCCAGCAGCGCGGGACAGGGCCCTTCTTTCTATGGCTACACCTTC
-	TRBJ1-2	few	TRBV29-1	CSVEDAQGLYGYTF	TGCAGCGTTGAAGACGCTCAGGGGTTGTATGGCTACACCTTC
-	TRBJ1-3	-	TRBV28	CASSFGGTTIYF	TGTGCCAGCAGTTTCGGAGGGACCACCATATATTTT
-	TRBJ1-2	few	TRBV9	CASSARTGSCGYTF	TGTGCCAGCAGCGCTCGAACAGGTTCTTGTGGCTACACCTTC
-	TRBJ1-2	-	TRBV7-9	CASSPTRAPYGYTF	TGTGCCAGCAGCCCGACCAGGGCCCCTTATGGCTACACCTTC
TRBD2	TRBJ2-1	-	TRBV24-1	CATETSLYNEQFF	TGTGCCACCGAGACTAGCCTTTACAATGAGCAGTTCTTC
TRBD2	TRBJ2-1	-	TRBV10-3	CAISEQPGGPDEQFF	TGTGCCATCAGTGAACAACCGGGAGGGCCAGATGAGCAGTTCTTC
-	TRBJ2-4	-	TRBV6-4	CASSDSRKVIAKNIQYF	TGTGCCAGCAGTGACTCTCGTAAAGTCATAGCCAAAAACATTCAGTACTTC
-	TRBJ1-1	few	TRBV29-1	CSATWGNTEAFF	TGCAGCGCCACGTGGGGGAACACTGAAGCTTTCTTT
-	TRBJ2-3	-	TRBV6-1	CASSAAGITGVRTDTQYF	TGTGCCAGCAGTGCCGCAGGAATAACGGGAGTACGAACAGATACGCAGTATTTT
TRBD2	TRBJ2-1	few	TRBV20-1	CSAFSGRAGSYNEQFF	TGCAGTGCTTTTAGCGGGAGGGCTGGGTCCTACAATGAGCAGTTCTTC
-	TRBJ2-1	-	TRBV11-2	CASRALGASYNEQFF	TGTGCCAGCAGAGCGCTCGGAGCCTCCTACAATGAGCAGTTCTTC
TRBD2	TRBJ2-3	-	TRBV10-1	CATSGSGRSDTQYF	TGCGCCACCAGTGGTAGCGGGAGATCAGATACGCAGTATTTT
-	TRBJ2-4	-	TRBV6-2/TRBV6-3	CASRTDMTKDIQYF	TGTGCCAGCAGAACTGACATGACCAAAGACATTCAGTACTTC
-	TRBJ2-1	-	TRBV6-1	CASSGLFSSAVDEQFF	TGTGCCAGCAGTGGTCTTTTCTCTAGCGCTGTCGATGAGCAGTTCTTC
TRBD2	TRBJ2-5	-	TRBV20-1	CSAPRTRSETQYF	TGCAGTGCTCCCCGGACTAGATCAGAGACCCAGTACTTC
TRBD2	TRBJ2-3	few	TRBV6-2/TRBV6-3	CASSIASGEVDTQYF	TGTGCCAGCAGTATCGCTAGCGGAGAGGTAGATACGCAGTATTTT
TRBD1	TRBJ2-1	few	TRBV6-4	CASSESGTGYNEQFF	TGTGCCAGCAGCGAGTCCGGGACAGGGTACAATGAGCAGTTCTTC
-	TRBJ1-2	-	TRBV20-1	CSCSGGAIRAGYTF	TGCAGTTGTTCCGGGGGCGCAATCAGGGCTGGCTACACCTTC
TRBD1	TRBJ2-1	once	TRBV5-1	CASRPGQEKNNEQFF	TGCGCCAGCAGGCCAGGACAGGAAAAAAACAATGAGCAGTTCTTC
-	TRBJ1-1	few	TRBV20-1	CSGGGPLEAFF	TGCAGTGGTGGGGGACCACTTGAAGCTTTCTTT
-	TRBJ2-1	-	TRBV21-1	CASSKFVAGGRISYNEQFF	TGTGCCAGCAGCAAATTCGTTGCGGGAGGGCGGATTTCCTACAATGAGCAGTTCTTC
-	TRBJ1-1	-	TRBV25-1	CASSGPGGENTEAFF	TGTGCCAGCAGTGGCCCGGGGGGGGAGAACACTGAAGCTTTCTTT